This entry lists 23 T cell receptor beta chains sequenced from one sample in a study of T cell responses to AZD1222 COVID-19 vaccine. Produced via immunoSEQ multiplex PCR; TCRdb's table is partial and in-frame only. The sample carries about 130,000 clones, roughly nine tenths recorded once. The sample consisted of peripheral blood, taken on day 0 of AZD1222 vaccination. The origin of the receptors is an adult in good health.

V usage is TRBV7-9 and J usage is TRBJ2-7; D might be TRBD1 (5 bases). This CDR3 region has 14 residues. Trimming left V 0 bases short and J 1 base short, with 7 bases between. Germline lookup yields CDR1 SEHNR and CDR2 FQNEAQ (reference sequence). DNA for the CDR3: TGTGCCAGCAGCTTAGCAGGGGAATCCTACGAGCAGTACTTC. Translating it yields CASSLAGESYEQYF.

In its sample, this clone was seen once. The chain joins TRBV19 to TRBJ2-1; maybe TRBD1 (5 bases). Trimming stripped 5 bases from V and 2 bases from J, with 10 bases between. This CDR3 contains 14 residues. Germline V CDR1 and CDR2: LNHDA, SQIVND (reference sequence). The CDR3 bases are TGTGCCAGTAGTGAGACAGTCCCCTACAATGAGCAGTTCTTC. Translated: CASSETVPYNEQFF.

V gene TRBV18 combines with J gene TRBJ2-7; 11 bases align to TRBD1. From germline, CDR1 is KGHSH and CDR2 LQKENI. V lost 3 bases to trimming and J lost 4 bases; unmatched junction nucleotides: 5. This CDR3 has 15 residues. The CDR3 coding sequence is TGTGCCAGCTCACCTCCCGGGACAGGGGGTTACGAGCAGTACTTC. Encoded protein: CASSPPGTGGYEQYF.

V usage is TRBV7-8 and J usage is TRBJ1-5; D is uncertain. Germline V gene data show CDR1 as SGHVS and CDR2 as FQNEAQ. The CDR3 loop spans 15 amino acids. V lost 5 bases and J lost 2, with 13 bases in between. CDR3 in DNA: TGTGCCAGCAGCCCATCAGCAGTGGGCAATCAGCCCCAGCATTTT. Amino acid sequence: CASSPSAVGNQPQHF.

This chain joins TRBV6-6 and TRBJ2-7; the D gene is possibly TRBD1 (5 bases). The V end was cut by 0 bases, the J end by 0 bases, with 6 bases between. CDR3 length equals 14 residues. Germline assignment: CDR1 MNHNY and CDR2 SVGAGI (reference sequence). The DNA for the CDR3 is TGTGCCAGCAGTTACTCGACAGCCTCCTACGAGCAGTACTTC. It yields the protein CASSYSTASYEQYF.

The chain couples TRBV21-1 to TRBJ1-6; TRBD1 is taken as the D call from the table, unchecked against the DNA. TRBV21-1 is a pseudogene segment. The CDR3 runs to 13 residues. CDR3 bases: TGTGCCAGCAGCAAGACAGGGAATTCACCCCTCCACTTT. As protein: CASSKTGNSPLHF.

A few counts support this clone. The rearrangement joins TRBV9 to TRBJ1-2, with a possible D match to TRBD1 (5 bases). With 2 bases removed from V and 5 bases from J, the gap between germline ends came to 13 bases. The CDR3 runs to 14 residues. Germline lookup yields CDR1 SGDLS and CDR2 YYNGEE. The CDR3 region is CASSVGPPGYGYTF. Written as DNA, the CDR3 is TGTGCCAGCAGCGTCGGGCCGCCAGGGTATGGCTACACCTTC.

V gene TRBV10-3 combines with J gene TRBJ2-5; 8 bases fit TRBD2. Trimming cost V 6 bases and J 4 bases; bases outside gene matches: 13. The CDR3 extends over 16 amino acids. Germline V CDR1 and CDR2: ENHRY, SYGVKD. The CDR3 DNA sequence: TGTGCCATCAGCTTACTAGCGGTGGGGTCGGGAGAGACCCAGTACTTC. Translating it yields CAISLLAVGSGETQYF.

The chain is built from TRBV9 and TRBJ1-2; maybe TRBD1 (6 bases). Trimming took off 3 bases at V and 0 bases at J, with 18 bases between the two ends. Germline V gene data show CDR1 as SGDLS and CDR2 as YYNGEE. The CDR3 is 17 amino acids. CDR3 nucleotide sequence: TGTGCCAGCAGCGCCCCGTCAGCCGGGGGCTCTAACTATGGCTACACCTTC. It specifies CASSAPSAGGSNYGYTF.

The sample holds one count of this clone. J is TRBJ1-1 and V is TRBV18, with TRBD1 as a possible D gene (5 bases). Germline V gives CDR1 KGHSH, CDR2 LQKENI. This CDR3 region has 15 residues. With 4 bases removed from V and 0 bases from J, the gap between germline ends came to 12 bases. The CDR3: CASSLSWGMNTEAFF. CDR3 nucleotide sequence: TGTGCCAGCTCACTTTCGTGGGGCATGAACACTGAAGCTTTCTTT.

The CDR3 DNA reads as TGTGCCAGTAGTAAGACGGGGCTCCCTTTCAATGAGCAGTTCTTC. Encoded protein: CASSKTGLPFNEQFF. This rearrangement joins TRBV19 to TRBJ2-1; D is tentatively TRBD1 or TRBD2 (5 bases each). Germline V gives CDR1 LNHDA, CDR2 SQIVND (reference sequence). CDR3 size: 15 residues. Trimming cost V 4 bases and J 6 bases, with 16 bases left between them.

The V call is TRBV27, the J call TRBJ2-7; D not resolved. The CDR3 is 15 residues long. V gave up 1 base and J gave up 3 bases, with 13 bases separating them. Germline V lookup: CDR1 MNHEY, CDR2 SMNVEV (reference sequence). CDR3 coding DNA: TGTGCCAGCAGTTTATTTCGTACCGGCGGCTACGAGCAGTACTTC. Amino acids: CASSLFRTGGYEQYF.

The chain carries TRBV7-2 and TRBJ1-1; TRBD1 matches 8 bases. V shed 3 bases, J shed 5 bases, and the junction held 14 bases outside the gene matches. Per germline, CDR1 SGHTA and CDR2 FQGNSA. The CDR3 sequence is 17 residues long. Written as DNA, the CDR3 is TGTGCCAGCAGCTTCGCCCAGCCCACAGGGGGGAGGACTGAAGCTTTCTTT. Amino acid sequence: CASSFAQPTGGRTEAFF.

The gene calls are TRBV2 and TRBJ2-3, with D perhaps matching TRBD1 (5 bases). CDR3 size: 16 residues. With 4 bases removed from V and 0 bases from J, the gap between germline ends came to 14 bases. Germline V gene sequence: CDR1 SNHLY, CDR2 FYNNEI. As DNA, the CDR3 is TGTGCCAGCAGTGTGGTTTTTGGGGCTAGCACAGATACGCAGTATTTT. This codes for CASSVVFGASTDTQYF.

The V gene is TRBV5-4, the J gene TRBJ1-4, with D tentatively TRBD1 (6 bases). Germline assignment: CDR1 SGHNT and CDR2 YYREEE (reference sequence). The CDR3 is 14 residues long. The V and J ends lost 4 bases and 8 bases respectively, with 15 bases between them. CDR3 amino acids: CASSGGQRGEKLFF. CDR3 nucleotides: TGTGCCAGCAGCGGAGGACAGAGAGGCGAAAAACTGTTTTTT.

The genes are TRBV4-1 and TRBJ2-7; D gene unclear. V lost 1 base, J lost 0 bases, and 13 bases lay in between. Germline V gene lookup returns CDR1 MGHRA and CDR2 YSYEKL. CDR3 length equals 16 residues. The CDR3 sequence: CASSQVAVLSSYEQYF. The CDR3 DNA is TGCGCCAGCAGCCAAGTCGCGGTCCTGAGCTCCTACGAGCAGTACTTC.

The CDR3 here is CASREGGPQETQYF. The CDR3 DNA follows: TGTGCCAGCCGAGAAGGGGGACCCCAAGAGACCCAGTACTTC. The chain has TRBV7-2 and TRBJ2-5; possibly TRBD1 for D (6 bases). V was clipped by 8 bases and J by 1 base, with 14 bases between them. Germline V gives CDR1 SGHTA, CDR2 FQGNSA. The CDR3 length is 14 residues. The complete variable domain, with remaining parts taken from reference TRBV7-2 and TRBJ2-5, reads GAGVSQSPSNKVTEKGKDVELRCDPISGHTALYWYRQSLGQGLEFLIYFQGNSAPDKSGLPSDRFSAERTGGSVSTLTIQRTQQEDSAVYLCASREGGPQETQYFGPGTRLLVL.

This sequence joins TRBV5-5 and TRBJ1-1, with 12 bases lining up with TRBD1. Germline trimming cut 3 bases from V and 4 bases from J; bases unmatched to any gene: 16. Germline V gene sequence: CDR1 SGHKS, CDR2 YYEKEE (reference sequence). The CDR3 totals 19 residues. CDR3 residues: CASSYSPPGQGALGTEAFF. In DNA, the CDR3 is TGTGCCAGCAGCTACTCCCCGCCGGGACAGGGGGCTTTGGGCACTGAAGCTTTCTTT.

The rearrangement uses TRBV18 and TRBJ1-5; D is perhaps TRBD1 (6 bases). Germline CDR1 and CDR2: KGHSH and LQKENI. This CDR3 spans 16 amino acids. Between the trimmed V and J ends, which lost 2 bases and 2 bases, there was a span of 13 bases. The CDR3: CASSPGGRGGNQPQHF. CDR3 bases: TGTGCCAGCTCACCAGGGGGCAGGGGAGGCAATCAGCCCCAGCATTTT.

The chain carries TRBV2 and TRBJ2-7; unclear D gene. CDR3 length equals 17 residues. V was clipped by 1 base and J by 3 bases, with 19 bases between them. Germline CDR1 SNHLY, CDR2 FYNNEI. The CDR3 protein is CASSEGSGRRPDYEQYF. The CDR3 DNA is TGTGCCAGCAGTGAAGGTTCGGGTCGCCGACCCGACTACGAGCAGTACTTC.

The chain joins TRBV2 to TRBJ2-7; 7 nucleotides match TRBD2. V lost 3 bases and J lost 4; bases outside the gene matches: 6. Germline V CDR1 and CDR2: SNHLY, FYNNEI. This CDR3 has 14 residues. The CDR3 reads CASSDGAGRYEQYF. CDR3 DNA sequence: TGTGCCAGCAGTGATGGAGCGGGGAGATACGAGCAGTACTTC.

The chain uses TRBV19 and TRBJ2-1, with a possible D match to TRBD1 (5 bases). Between the trimmed V and J ends, which lost 4 bases and 6 bases, there was a span of 13 bases. Germline values: CDR1 LNHDA, CDR2 SQIVND (reference sequence). CDR3 size: 14 residues. The CDR3 region is CASSTRTGTNEQFF. The DNA for the CDR3 is TGTGCCAGTAGTACTAGAACAGGAACCAATGAGCAGTTCTTC. Based on the CDR3 plus reference TRBV19 and TRBJ2-1, the full variable domain is DGGITQSPKYLFRKEGQNVTLSCEQNLNHDAMYWYRQDPGQGLRLIYYSQIVNDFQKGDIAEGYSVSREKKESFPLTVTSAQKNPTAFYLCASSTRTGTNEQFFGPGTRLTVL.

V and J are TRBV7-9 and TRBJ1-5; TRBD1 is a possible D gene (6 bases). The germline V and J ends were trimmed by 6 bases and 6 bases, with 15 bases remaining between them. This CDR3 contains 14 residues. The V gene's germline CDR1 is SEHNR and CDR2 FQNEAQ (reference sequence). The DNA for the CDR3 is TGTGCCAGCAGTTCGGCAGGGGTGAGTCAGCCCCAGCATTTT. Its protein product is CASSSAGVSQPQHF.